The 21 T cell receptor beta chains given below trace back to one sample, sequenced in a study of cytomegalovirus exposure and HLA in healthy donors. Method: immunoSEQ multiplex PCR; TCRdb's copy keeps in-frame clones and lacks some. The table shows about 130,000 clones, with 89% occurring only once. The source material was PBMCs. These receptors were collected from a woman aged 18-35 years in good health and CMV-seronegative.

The J gene is TRBJ1-6, the V gene TRBV6-5; perhaps TRBD1 as D (5 bases). Germline values: CDR1 MNHEY, CDR2 SVGAGI. With 8 bases removed from V and 7 bases from J, the gap between germline ends came to 12 bases. The CDR3 length is 13 residues. CDR3 sequence (DNA): TGTGCCAGCTCCCGGGGGGGGAATTCACCCCTCCACTTT. Its protein is CASSRGGNSPLHF.

The chain links TRBV10-1 to TRBJ2-5; D uncertain. The CDR3 runs to 14 residues. CDR1 and CDR2 (germline): WNHNN, SYGVQD (reference sequence). Deletions cut 1 base from V and 7 bases from J, with 13 bases between. The CDR3 nucleotides are TGCGCCAGCAGTGAGTTAGCCGGTTCGGGGACCCAGTACTTC. This encodes CASSELAGSGTQYF.

The chain links TRBV6-6 to TRBJ1-5; 11 bases align to TRBD1. The germline V gene has CDR1 MNHNY and CDR2 SVGAGI (reference sequence). This CDR3 has 15 residues. V lost 7 bases to trimming and J lost 7 bases; unmatched junction nucleotides: 9. The CDR3 sequence is CASIKRDRGGQPQHF. The CDR3 bases are TGTGCCAGCATCAAAAGGGACAGGGGGGGCCAGCCCCAGCATTTT.

This clone was observed once. The CDR3 region has the DNA TGTGCCAGCAGCCCTATATTGGGCTACACCTTC. This gives the protein CASSPILGYTF. The chain combines TRBV7-2 with TRBJ1-2, with D unresolved. The CDR3 sequence is 11 residues long. Trimming removed 5 bases at V and 8 bases at J, with 9 bases between. CDR1 and CDR2 from the germline V gene are SGHTA and FQGNSA.

On this clone itself: The junction differs from germline at one of its ends, possibly a read error. The genes are TRBV20-1 and TRBJ2-1; possibly TRBD2 for D (5 bases). Germline lookup yields CDR1 DFQATT and CDR2 SNEGSKA (reference sequence). The CDR3 is made up of 11 amino acids. CDR3 sequence: CSARDRNERVF. DNA of the CDR3: TGCAGTGCTAGAGATCGGAACGAGAGGGTCTTC.

This chain uses TRBV5-8 with TRBJ2-1; TRBD2 aligns across 11 bases. With 4 bases clipped from V and 6 bases from J, the junction kept 9 bases outside the gene matches. Per the germline V gene, CDR1 is SGHTS and CDR2 is YDEGEE. This CDR3 has 16 amino acids. The CDR3 here is CASSAPLAGGFNEQFF. The CDR3 DNA sequence: TGTGCCAGCAGCGCCCCCCTAGCGGGGGGTTTCAATGAGCAGTTCTTC.

J is TRBJ2-7 and V is TRBV5-6; D possibly corresponds to TRBD1 (6 bases). The V gene's germline CDR1 is SGHDT and CDR2 YYEEEE. The CDR3 has 14 amino acids. The germline V and J ends were trimmed by 3 bases and 2 bases, with 12 bases remaining between them. Here the CDR3 reads CASSWTVGTYEQYF. CDR3 DNA sequence: TGTGCCAGCAGCTGGACAGTTGGCACCTACGAGCAGTACTTC.

This clone has a handful of counts. The chain combines TRBV5-1 with TRBJ1-4, with 8 bases identical to TRBD1. J was trimmed by 3 bases and V by 6 bases; bases with no gene match: 4. The germline V gene has CDR1 SGHRS and CDR2 YFSETQ. CDR3 length equals 14 residues. This chain's CDR3 is CASKRTGPNEKLFF. CDR3 DNA: TGCGCCAGCAAACGGACAGGGCCTAATGAAAAACTGTTTTTT.

The chain joins TRBV2 to TRBJ1-1; 7 bases align to TRBD1. Germline values: CDR1 SNHLY, CDR2 FYNNEI. V was pared by 4 bases and J by 0 bases, with 5 bases of the junction left unmatched. The CDR3 runs 15 residues. Written as DNA, the CDR3 is TGTGCCAGCAGTGGGCAGGGGGTCGTGAACACTGAAGCTTTCTTT. Protein product: CASSGQGVVNTEAFF. The variable domain in full, with the rest retrieved from reference TRBV2 and TRBJ1-1, is EPEVTQTPSHQVTQMGQEVILRCVPISNHLYFYWYRQILGQKVEFLVSFYNNEISEKSEIFDDQFSVERPDGSNFTLKIRSTKLEDSAMYFCASSGQGVVNTEAFFGQGTRLTVV.

The chain employs TRBV7-3 and TRBJ2-1; D is unresolved. The germline CDR1 and CDR2 sequences are SGHTA and FQGTGA. Deletions cut 1 base from V and 9 bases from J, with 10 bases between. This CDR3 contains 13 residues. The CDR3 region is CASSLMVMSEQFF. In nucleotides, the CDR3 is TGTGCCAGCAGCTTAATGGTCATGAGTGAGCAGTTCTTC.

The CDR3 region is CASSEFFMGAENSPLHF. Written as DNA, the CDR3 is TGTGCCAGCAGTGAATTCTTTATGGGGGCAGAAAATTCACCCCTCCACTTT. The chain is built from TRBV25-1 and TRBJ1-6; D might be TRBD1 (6 bases). The length of the CDR3 is 17 residues. V was cut by 1 base and J by 7 bases, with 17 bases left in between. Germline V gene data show CDR1 as MGHDK and CDR2 as SYGVNS.

The V call is TRBV7-6, the J call TRBJ2-3; weak D call: TRBD2 (5 bases). The CDR3 runs to 14 residues. From germline, CDR1 is SGHVS and CDR2 FNYEAQ. The V and J ends lost 1 base and 4 bases respectively, with 9 bases between them. This CDR3 reads CASSLVGESDTQYF. In DNA, the CDR3 is TGTGCCAGCAGCTTAGTCGGGGAATCAGATACGCAGTATTTT.

The chain has TRBV27 and TRBJ2-5, with D perhaps TRBD1 (6 bases). V dropped 7 bases and J dropped 0 bases, with 12 bases sitting between them. Germline assignment: CDR1 MNHEY and CDR2 SMNVEV (reference sequence). The CDR3 spans 14 residues. The CDR3 DNA is TGTGCCAGCAAGGACAGCGCAAACCAAGAGACCCAGTACTTC. Amino acids: CASKDSANQETQYF.

This chain connects TRBV4-2 to TRBJ2-7; TRBD2 matches at 8 bases. CDR1 is LGHNA and CDR2 is YNFKEQ in the germline V gene. Trimming took 0 bases from V and 6 from J; bases not matched to a gene: 7. This CDR3 has 15 residues. This CDR3 reads CASSQDWRGAAEQYF. DNA for the CDR3: TGTGCCAGCAGCCAAGATTGGCGGGGGGCGGCCGAGCAGTACTTC.

The chain is built from TRBV6-1 and TRBJ2-5; TRBD2 matches at 10 bases. V shed 10 bases and J 3 bases; nucleotides not matched to a gene: 11. The CDR3 length is 15 residues. Germline lookup yields CDR1 MNHNS and CDR2 SASEGT. The CDR3 DNA reads TGTGCCACGTATAGCGGGGGGCATCCAAAAGAGACCCAGTACTTC. It is translated as CATYSGGHPKETQYF.

The rearrangement links TRBV5-1 to TRBJ2-7, with 11 positions matching TRBD1. This CDR3 region has 16 residues. Germline V gene sequence: CDR1 SGHRS, CDR2 YFSETQ. The trim removed 0 bases at V and 11 bases at J, leaving 13 bases unmatched. The CDR3 spells CASSLGAPGQGASKYF. The CDR3 DNA follows: TGCGCCAGCAGCTTGGGCGCCCCAGGACAGGGGGCCAGTAAGTACTTC.

With regard to this clone: This sample includes further DNA sequences coding for the same CDR3. This sequence joins TRBV5-1 and TRBJ1-1; 7 bases align to TRBD1. Germline assignment: CDR1 SGHRS and CDR2 YFSETQ. The CDR3 spans 14 residues. V was clipped by 2 bases and J by 4 bases; unmatched bases: 5. CDR3 loop: CASSLDPGGTEAFF. For the CDR3, the DNA is TGCGCCAGCAGCTTAGATCCAGGGGGCACTGAAGCTTTCTTT.

The V and J genes are TRBV10-2 and TRBJ2-1; the match to TRBD1 covers 10 bases. The trim removed 8 bases at V and 6 bases at J, leaving 7 bases unmatched. CDR3 size: 14 residues. Germline V gives CDR1 WSHSY, CDR2 SAAADI. The CDR3 here is CASAGGTGANEQFF. The CDR3 region has the DNA TGCGCCAGCGCCGGCGGGACAGGGGCCAATGAGCAGTTCTTC.

Comment on this clone: The junction differs from germline at one of its ends, possibly a read error. The rearrangement uses TRBV7-7 and TRBJ2-1, with D possibly being TRBD2 (5 bases). Germline loops: CDR1 SSHAT, CDR2 FNYEAQ (reference sequence). The CDR3 totals 13 residues. This CDR3 is CASSSDRTAVQFF. The CDR3 nucleotides are TGTGCTAGCAGCTCCGACCGGACTGCCGTGCAGTTCTTC.

V gene TRBV11-2 combines with J gene TRBJ2-7, with a weak D call TRBD2 (6 bases). Germline assignment: CDR1 SGHAT and CDR2 FQNNGV. The CDR3 length is 13 residues. V dropped 5 bases and J dropped 2 bases, with 10 bases sitting between them. CDR3 loop: CASSGGDPYEQYF. CDR3 nucleotides: TGTGCCAGCAGCGGCGGGGACCCCTACGAGCAGTACTTC.

The chain joins TRBV7-9 to TRBJ1-5; D gene unclear. Looked up from germline, CDR1 is SEHNR and CDR2 is FQNEAQ (reference sequence). The V end was cut by 7 bases, the J end by 7 bases, with 17 bases between. CDR3 length: 14 residues. In DNA form, the CDR3 reads TGTGCCAGCACCCCGATGGGGTCGGGGCAGCCCCAGCATTTT. Encoded protein: CASTPMGSGQPQHF.